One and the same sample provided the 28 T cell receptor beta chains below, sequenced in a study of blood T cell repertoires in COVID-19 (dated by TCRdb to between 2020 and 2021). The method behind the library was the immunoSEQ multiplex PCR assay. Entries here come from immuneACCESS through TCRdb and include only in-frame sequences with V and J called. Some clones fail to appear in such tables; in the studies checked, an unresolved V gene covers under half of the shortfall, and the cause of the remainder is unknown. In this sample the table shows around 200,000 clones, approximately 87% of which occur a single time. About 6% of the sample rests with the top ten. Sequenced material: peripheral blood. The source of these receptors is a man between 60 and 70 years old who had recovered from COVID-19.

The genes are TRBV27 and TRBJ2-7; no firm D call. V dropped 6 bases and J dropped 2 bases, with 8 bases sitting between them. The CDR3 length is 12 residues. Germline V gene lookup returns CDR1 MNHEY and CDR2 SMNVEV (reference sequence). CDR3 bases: TGTGCCAGCAGCCCCGACACCTACGAGCAGTACTTC. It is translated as CASSPDTYEQYF.

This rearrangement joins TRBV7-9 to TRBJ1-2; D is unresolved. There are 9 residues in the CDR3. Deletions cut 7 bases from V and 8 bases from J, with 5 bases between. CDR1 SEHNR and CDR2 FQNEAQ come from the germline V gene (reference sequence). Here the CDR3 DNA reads TGTGCCAGCATATCCGGCTACACCTTC. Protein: CASISGYTF. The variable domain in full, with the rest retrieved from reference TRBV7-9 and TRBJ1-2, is DTGVSQNPRHKITKRGQNVTFRCDPISEHNRLYWYRQTLGQGPEFLTYFQNEAQLEKSRLLSDRFSAERPKGSFSTLEIQRTEQGDSAMYLCASISGYTFGSGTRLTVV.

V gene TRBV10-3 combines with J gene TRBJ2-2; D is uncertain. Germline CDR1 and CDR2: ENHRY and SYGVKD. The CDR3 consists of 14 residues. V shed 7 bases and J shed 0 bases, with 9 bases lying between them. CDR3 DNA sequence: TGTGCCATCAAGCGTCAGTCGAACACCGGGGAGCTGTTTTTT. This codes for CAIKRQSNTGELFF.

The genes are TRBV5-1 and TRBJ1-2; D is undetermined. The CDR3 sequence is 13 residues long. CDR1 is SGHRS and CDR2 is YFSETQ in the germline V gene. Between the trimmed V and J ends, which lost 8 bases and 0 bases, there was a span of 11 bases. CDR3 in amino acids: CASSLQANYGYTF. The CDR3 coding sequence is TGCGCCAGTTCACTACAAGCTAACTATGGCTACACCTTC. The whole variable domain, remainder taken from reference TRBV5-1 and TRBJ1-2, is KAGVTQTPRYLIKTRGQQVTLSCSPISGHRSVSWYQQTPGQGLQFLFEYFSETQRNKGNFPGRFSGRQFSNSRSEMNVSTLELGDSALYLCASSLQANYGYTFGSGTRLTVV.

The CDR3 DNA sequence: TGTGCCAGCAGGGGTCAGGGGGCGAATGAGCAGTTCTTC. Amino acid sequence: CASRGQGANEQFF. The chain recombines TRBV12-3 or TRBV12-4 with TRBJ2-1; 8 positions agree with TRBD1. J gave up 7 bases and V 6 bases, and 5 bases lay outside the gene matches. The CDR3 is made up of 13 amino acids.

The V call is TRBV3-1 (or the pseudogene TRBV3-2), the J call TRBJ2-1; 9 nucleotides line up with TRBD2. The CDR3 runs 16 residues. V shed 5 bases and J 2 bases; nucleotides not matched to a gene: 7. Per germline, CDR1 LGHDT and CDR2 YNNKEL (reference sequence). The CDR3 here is CASSYYSGSTYNEQFF. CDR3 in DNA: TGTGCCAGCAGCTATTATAGCGGGAGCACCTACAATGAGCAGTTCTTC.

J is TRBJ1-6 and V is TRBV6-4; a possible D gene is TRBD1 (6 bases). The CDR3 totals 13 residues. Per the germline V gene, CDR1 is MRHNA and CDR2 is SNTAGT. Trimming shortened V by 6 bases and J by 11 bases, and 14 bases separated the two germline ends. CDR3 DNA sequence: TGTGCCAGCAGGGAAGGGGGAGTGGCACCCCTCCACTTT. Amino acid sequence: CASREGGVAPLHF.

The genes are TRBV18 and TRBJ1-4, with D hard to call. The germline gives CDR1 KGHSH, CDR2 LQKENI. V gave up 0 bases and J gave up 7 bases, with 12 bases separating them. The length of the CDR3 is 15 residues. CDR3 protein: CASSPPSRMAEKLFF. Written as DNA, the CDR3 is TGTGCCAGCTCACCACCGTCGAGGATGGCTGAAAAACTGTTTTTT. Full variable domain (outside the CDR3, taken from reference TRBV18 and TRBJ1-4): NAGVMQNPRHLVRRRGQEARLRCSPMKGHSHVYWYRQLPEEGLKFMVYLQKENIIDESGMPKERFSAEFPKEGPSILRIQQVVRGDSAAYFCASSPPSRMAEKLFFGSGTQLSVL.

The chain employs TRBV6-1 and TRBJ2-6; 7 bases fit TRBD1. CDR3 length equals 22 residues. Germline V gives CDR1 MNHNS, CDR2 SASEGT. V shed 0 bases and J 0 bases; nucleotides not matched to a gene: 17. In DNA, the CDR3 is TGTGCCAGCAGTGAAGCACTTATGGGGATCGGGACAGTGGGCTCTGGGGCCAACGTCCTGACTTTC. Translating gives CASSEALMGIGTVGSGANVLTF.

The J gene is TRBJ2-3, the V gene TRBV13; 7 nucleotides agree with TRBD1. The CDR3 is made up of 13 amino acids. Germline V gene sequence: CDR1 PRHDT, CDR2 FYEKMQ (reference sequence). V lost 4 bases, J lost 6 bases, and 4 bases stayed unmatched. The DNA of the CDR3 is TGTGCCAGCAGCTGGGGACAGTCGGATACGCAGTATTTT. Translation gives CASSWGQSDTQYF. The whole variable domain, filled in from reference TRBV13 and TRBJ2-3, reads AAGVIQSPRHLIKEKRETATLKCYPIPRHDTVYWYQQGPGQDPQFLISFYEKMQSDKGSIPDRFSAQQFSDYHSELNMSSLELGDSALYFCASSWGQSDTQYFGPGTRLTVL.

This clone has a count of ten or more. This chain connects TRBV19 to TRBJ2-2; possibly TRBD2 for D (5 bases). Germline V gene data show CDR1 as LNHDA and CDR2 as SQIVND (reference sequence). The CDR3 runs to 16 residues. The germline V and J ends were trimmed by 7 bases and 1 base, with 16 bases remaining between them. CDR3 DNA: TGTGCCAGTAAATCCGTCCAGCGGAAGAACACCGGGGAGCTGTTTTTT. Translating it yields CASKSVQRKNTGELFF. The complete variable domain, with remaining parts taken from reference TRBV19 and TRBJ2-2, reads DGGITQSPKYLFRKEGQNVTLSCEQNLNHDAMYWYRQDPGQGLRLIYYSQIVNDFQKGDIAEGYSVSREKKESFPLTVTSAQKNPTAFYLCASKSVQRKNTGELFFGEGSRLTVL.

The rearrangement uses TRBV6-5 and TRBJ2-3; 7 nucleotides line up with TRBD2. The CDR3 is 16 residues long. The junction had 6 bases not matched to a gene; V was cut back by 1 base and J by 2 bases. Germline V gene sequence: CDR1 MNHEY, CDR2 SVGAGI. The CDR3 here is CASSYWGGGATDTQYF. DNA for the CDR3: TGTGCCAGCAGTTACTGGGGCGGGGGAGCCACAGATACGCAGTATTTT.

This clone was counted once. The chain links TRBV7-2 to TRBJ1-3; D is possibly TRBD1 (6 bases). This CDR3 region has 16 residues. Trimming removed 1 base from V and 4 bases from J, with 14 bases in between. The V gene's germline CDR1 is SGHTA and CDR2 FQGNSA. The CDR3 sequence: CASSLGRTGYGNTIYF. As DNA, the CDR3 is TGTGCCAGCAGCTTAGGCAGAACAGGGTACGGAAACACCATATATTTT. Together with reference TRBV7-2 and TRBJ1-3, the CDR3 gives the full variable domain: GAGVSQSPSNKVTEKGKDVELRCDPISGHTALYWYRQSLGQGLEFLIYFQGNSAPDKSGLPSDRFSAERTGGSVSTLTIQRTQQEDSAVYLCASSLGRTGYGNTIYFGEGSWLTVV.

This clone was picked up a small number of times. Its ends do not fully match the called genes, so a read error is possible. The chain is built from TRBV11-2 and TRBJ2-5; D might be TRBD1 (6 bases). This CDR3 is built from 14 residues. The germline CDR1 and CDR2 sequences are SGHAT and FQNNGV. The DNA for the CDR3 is TGTGCCAGCAGCCTAGATCAGAGGGGGGAGACCCAGTACTTC. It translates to CASSLDQRGETQYF.

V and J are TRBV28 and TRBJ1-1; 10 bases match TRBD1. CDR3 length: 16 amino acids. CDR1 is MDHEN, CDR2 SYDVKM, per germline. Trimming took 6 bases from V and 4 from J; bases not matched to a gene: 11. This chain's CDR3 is CASRLGQGIIGTEAFF. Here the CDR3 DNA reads TGTGCCAGCAGGTTGGGACAGGGGATAATAGGCACTGAAGCTTTCTTT.

The CDR3 coding sequence is TGCGCCAGCAGGGAGGGGTCTGGGGCCAACGTCCTGACTTTC. It encodes CASREGSGANVLTF. This chain joins TRBV5-1 and TRBJ2-6; perhaps TRBD2 as D (6 bases). This CDR3 has 14 residues. V was clipped by 5 bases and J by 1 base, with 7 bases between them. Germline CDR1 SGHRS, CDR2 YFSETQ.

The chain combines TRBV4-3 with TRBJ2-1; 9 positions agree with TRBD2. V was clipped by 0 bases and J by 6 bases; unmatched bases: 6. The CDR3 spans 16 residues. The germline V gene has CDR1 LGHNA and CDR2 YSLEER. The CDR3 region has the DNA TGCGCCAGCAGCCAAGAAGGGCCTAGCGGGGCCAATGAGCAGTTCTTC. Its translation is CASSQEGPSGANEQFF.

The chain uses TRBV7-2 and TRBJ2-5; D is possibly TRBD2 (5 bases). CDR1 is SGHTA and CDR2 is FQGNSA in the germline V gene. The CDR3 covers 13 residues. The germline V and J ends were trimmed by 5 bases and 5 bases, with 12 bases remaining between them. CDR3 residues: CASSPAREETQYF. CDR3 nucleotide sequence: TGTGCCAGCAGCCCCGCAAGGGAGGAGACCCAGTACTTC.

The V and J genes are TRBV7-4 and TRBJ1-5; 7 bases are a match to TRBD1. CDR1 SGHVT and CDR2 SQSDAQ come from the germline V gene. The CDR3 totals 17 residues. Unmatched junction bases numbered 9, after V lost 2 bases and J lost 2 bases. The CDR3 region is CASSLRGPSWGNQPQHF. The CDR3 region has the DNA TGTGCCAGCAGCTTAAGGGGGCCGTCCTGGGGCAATCAGCCCCAGCATTTT.

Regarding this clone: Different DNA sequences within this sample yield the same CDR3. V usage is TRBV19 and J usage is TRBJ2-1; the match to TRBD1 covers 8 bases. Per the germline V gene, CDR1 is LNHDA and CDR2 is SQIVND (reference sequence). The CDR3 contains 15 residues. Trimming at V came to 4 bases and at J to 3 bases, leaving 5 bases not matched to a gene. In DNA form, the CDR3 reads TGTGCCAGTAGTAGAACAGGGGGGAGCTACAATGAGCAGTTCTTC. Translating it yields CASSRTGGSYNEQFF. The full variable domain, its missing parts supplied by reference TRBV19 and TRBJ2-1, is DGGITQSPKYLFRKEGQNVTLSCEQNLNHDAMYWYRQDPGQGLRLIYYSQIVNDFQKGDIAEGYSVSREKKESFPLTVTSAQKNPTAFYLCASSRTGGSYNEQFFGPGTRLTVL.

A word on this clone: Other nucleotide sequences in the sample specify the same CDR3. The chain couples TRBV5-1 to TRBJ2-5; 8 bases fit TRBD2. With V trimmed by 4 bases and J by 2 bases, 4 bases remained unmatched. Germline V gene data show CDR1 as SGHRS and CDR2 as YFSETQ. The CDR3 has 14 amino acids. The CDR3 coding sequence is TGCGCCAGCAGCACTAGACTAGCGCAAGAGACCCAGTACTTC. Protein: CASSTRLAQETQYF.

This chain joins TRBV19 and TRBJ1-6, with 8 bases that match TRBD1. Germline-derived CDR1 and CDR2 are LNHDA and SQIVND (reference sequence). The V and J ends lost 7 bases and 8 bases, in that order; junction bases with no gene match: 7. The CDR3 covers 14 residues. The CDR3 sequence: CASIDRGGDSPLHF. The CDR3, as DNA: TGTGCCAGTATCGACAGGGGAGGGGATTCACCCCTCCACTTT.

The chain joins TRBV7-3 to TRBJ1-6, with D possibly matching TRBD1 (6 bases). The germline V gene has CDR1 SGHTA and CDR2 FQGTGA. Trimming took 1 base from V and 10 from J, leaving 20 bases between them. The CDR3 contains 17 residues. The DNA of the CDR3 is TGTGCCAGCAGCTTAAGGGGGCCGGGGTTGGAACTCTCACCCCTCCACTTT. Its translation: CASSLRGPGLELSPLHF.

The CDR3 DNA reads TGTGCCAGCAGTTACGCTGTGTCAGGGGGCACAGGAAGTAGAGAGACCCAGTACTTC. Protein sequence: CASSYAVSGGTGSRETQYF. The chain carries TRBV6-2 or TRBV6-3 and TRBJ2-5, with 8 bases identical to TRBD1. Germline CDR1 and CDR2: MNHEY and SVGEGT. The CDR3 contains 19 residues. V gave up 2 bases and J gave up 4 bases; unmatched junction bases: 18.

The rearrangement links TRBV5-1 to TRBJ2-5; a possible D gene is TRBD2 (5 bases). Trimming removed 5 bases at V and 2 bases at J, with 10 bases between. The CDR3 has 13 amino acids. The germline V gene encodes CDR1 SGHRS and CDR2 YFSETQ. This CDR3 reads CASSRERQETQYF. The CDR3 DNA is TGCGCCAGCAGTAGGGAGCGGCAAGAGACCCAGTACTTC. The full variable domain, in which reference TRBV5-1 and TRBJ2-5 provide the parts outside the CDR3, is KAGVTQTPRYLIKTRGQQVTLSCSPISGHRSVSWYQQTPGQGLQFLFEYFSETQRNKGNFPGRFSGRQFSNSRSEMNVSTLELGDSALYLCASSRERQETQYFGPGTRLLVL.

The CDR3: CASSQGTGGSYEQYF. CDR3 DNA sequence: TGTGCCAGCAGCCAGGGGACAGGGGGGTCCTACGAGCAGTACTTC. The rearrangement links TRBV27 to TRBJ2-7; 11 bases match TRBD1. CDR1 and CDR2 from the germline V gene are MNHEY and SMNVEV (reference sequence). V was pared by 6 bases and J by 1 base, with 5 bases of the junction left unmatched. The CDR3 loop spans 15 amino acids.

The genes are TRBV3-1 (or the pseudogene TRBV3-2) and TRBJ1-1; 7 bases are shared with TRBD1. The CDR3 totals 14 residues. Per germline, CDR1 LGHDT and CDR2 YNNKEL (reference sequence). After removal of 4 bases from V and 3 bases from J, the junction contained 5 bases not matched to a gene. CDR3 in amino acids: CASSRQGWDTEAFF. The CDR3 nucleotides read TGTGCCAGCAGCCGACAGGGATGGGACACTGAAGCTTTCTTT.

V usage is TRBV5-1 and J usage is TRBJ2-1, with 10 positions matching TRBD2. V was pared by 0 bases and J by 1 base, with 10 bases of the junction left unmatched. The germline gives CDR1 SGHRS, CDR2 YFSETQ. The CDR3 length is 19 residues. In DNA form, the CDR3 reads TGCGCCAGCAGCTTGGGGGCTAGCGGGGGTCCTTTATCCTACAATGAGCAGTTCTTC. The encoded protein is CASSLGASGGPLSYNEQFF.